The entry below gives a single T cell receptor beta chain sequence along with its context. Its antigen remains unidentified. No base-level quality is on record; no much larger clone is a single base apart. The listed sequencing device is Illumina HiSeq 1500. The public reads were quality trimmed at Q25 with fastp and then assembled into clones with MiXCR by TCRdb, keeping productive beta chains. CDR3 protein sequences are deduplicated, and each keeps its most common genes and DNA. For this sample there are around 900,000 distinct CDR3 sequences; more than 25% appear just once. Clones ranked in the top ten supply roughly an eighth of the sample. These data are taken from a study of T cell repertoires in cytomegalovirus infection (dated 2019 in TCRdb). Study-wide context: Alongside well-studied HLA-B-restricted epitopes, the peptide stimulations were aimed at recently identified HLA-C-restricted CMV epitopes, whose presentation resists viral immunomodulation. Because public TCR beta signatures pointed to carriage of CMV infection together with the matching HLA type, the HLA type of each donor mattered for the analysis.

CDR1 and CDR2 (DFQATT, SNEGSKA) derive from the germline V gene (reference sequence). V lost 3 bases and J lost 10 bases, and the count of bases not matched to a germline gene is 7. Including cysteine and phenylalanine, the CDR3 has 14 amino acids. CDR3 DNA is the only sequence kept; it has 42 bases, read in frame from the first base. What this sample's treatment or condition label stands for: in vitro stimulation with specific CMV peptide epitopes to enrich CMV-specific T cells. The paper as a whole reports these results and caveats: In both this cohort and an independent cohort of under 450 donors, the cumulative frequency of public TCR beta family members distinguished carriers of CMV infection plus the relevant HLA type. The ex vivo response was dominated by HLA-C-restricted CMV-specific TCR beta clonotypes, which also provided the single most frequent clonotype in two of eight donors.

The specimen comprised cultured CD8+ T cells from PBMCs, sampled from culture after CMV antigen stimulation. The receptor comes from a human donor in good health (CMV status not recorded). Some clones in this sample may be carry-over from other donors' samples. The chain is assembled from TRBV20-1 and TRBJ1-6, and TRBD1 matches 9 of the central bases. The CDR3 amino acid sequence is: CSARVQGAQSPLHF. In nucleotide form, the sequence is TGCAGTGCTAGGGTACAGGGGGCCCAATCACCCCTCCACTTT.